The 12 T cell receptor beta chains in this list originate from one sample, sequenced in a study of cytomegalovirus exposure and HLA in healthy donors. The PCR was carried out with 60 Vbeta primers and 13 Jbeta primers. The data were produced by immunoSEQ multiplex PCR, yet TCRdb's version contains in-frame clones alone and is incomplete. The data show about 95,000 clones, 60% to 85% seen once. What was sequenced was PBMCs. The receptors shown here come from a young man in good health and CMV-seropositive.

This clone came up a few times. The chain joins TRBV5-6 to TRBJ2-7; D is unclear. This CDR3 has 11 amino acids. Trimming shortened V by 3 bases and J by 5 bases, and 6 bases separated the two germline ends. Germline V gives CDR1 SGHDT, CDR2 YYEEEE. CDR3 loop: CASSYSDEQYF. CDR3 DNA sequence: TGTGCCAGCAGCTATTCAGACGAGCAGTACTTC.

This chain joins TRBV19 and TRBJ2-5; 8 bases line up with TRBD2. Germline V gene lookup returns CDR1 LNHDA and CDR2 SQIVND (reference sequence). The CDR3 sequence is 13 residues long. V dropped 3 bases and J dropped 7; count of bases not matched to a gene: 4. The CDR3 is CASSISGTGTQYF. CDR3 in DNA: TGTGCCAGTAGTATTAGCGGGACTGGGACCCAGTACTTC.

The CDR3 protein is CASSLSYSAGNTIYF. As DNA, the CDR3 is TGTGCCAGCAGTCTAAGTTATTCGGCTGGAAACACCATATATTTT. The chain is built from TRBV6-5 and TRBJ1-3; D is unresolved. In germline, CDR1 is MNHEY, CDR2 SVGAGI. V was shortened by 5 bases and J by 2 bases, with 13 bases between the two germline ends. This CDR3 is 15 amino acids long.

CDR3 bases: TGTGCCAGCGCCTCCCAGGACAAGGAGACCCAGTACTTC. Protein sequence: CASASQDKETQYF. The chain uses TRBV2 and TRBJ2-5; possibly TRBD1 for D (5 bases). The germline V and J ends were trimmed by 8 bases and 5 bases, with 15 bases remaining between them. Germline CDR1 SNHLY, CDR2 FYNNEI. This CDR3 has 13 amino acids.

This chain joins TRBV7-9 and TRBJ2-5; 10 nucleotides line up with TRBD1. CDR3 length equals 15 residues. Germline CDR1 is SEHNR and CDR2 is FQNEAQ (reference sequence). With 5 bases clipped from V and 5 bases from J, the junction kept 8 bases outside the gene matches. The CDR3 DNA sequence: TGTGCCAGCAGCCGTAGACCGGGACAGGGGGAGACCCAGTACTTC. Translating gives CASSRRPGQGETQYF. Filled out from reference TRBV7-9 and TRBJ2-5, the complete variable domain reads DTGVSQNPRHKITKRGQNVTFRCDPISEHNRLYWYRQTLGQGPEFLTYFQNEAQLEKSRLLSDRFSAERPKGSFSTLEIQRTEQGDSAMYLCASSRRPGQGETQYFGPGTRLLVL.

The V call is TRBV6-5, the J call TRBJ2-5; TRBD1 might be the D (6 bases). V gave up 8 bases and J gave up 1 base, with 11 bases separating them. Germline CDR1 is MNHEY and CDR2 is SVGAGI. The CDR3 covers 13 residues. The CDR3 protein is CASRAGVQETQYF. CDR3 bases: TGTGCCAGCCGCGCAGGGGTCCAAGAGACCCAGTACTTC.

V gene TRBV6-5 combines with J gene TRBJ2-7; D is uncertain. This CDR3 spans 14 amino acids. V was cut by 5 bases and J by 5 bases, with 16 bases left in between. Germline CDR1 and CDR2: MNHEY and SVGAGI. The CDR3 bases are TGTGCCAGCAGTGACAAATTAACCCCTCACGAGCAGTACTTC. Residues: CASSDKLTPHEQYF.

V usage is TRBV27 and J usage is TRBJ2-1; possibly TRBD2 for D (6 bases). The CDR3 totals 13 residues. Germline loops: CDR1 MNHEY, CDR2 SMNVEV (reference sequence). V dropped 2 bases and J dropped 10 bases, with 12 bases sitting between them. CDR3 loop: CASSLNAGIEQFF. DNA of the CDR3: TGTGCCAGCAGTTTAAACGCGGGAATAGAGCAGTTCTTC.

V and J are TRBV4-1 and TRBJ1-5, with 10 positions matching TRBD1. Germline V gene lookup returns CDR1 MGHRA and CDR2 YSYEKL. J lost 6 bases, V lost 1 base, and 6 bases had no gene match. This CDR3 has 16 amino acids. Written as DNA, the CDR3 is TGCGCCAGCAGCCAAGGGTGGGGACAGGGGAGTCAGCCCCAGCATTTT. It yields the protein CASSQGWGQGSQPQHF.

The CDR3 reads CASSQVRTIHEQYF. The CDR3 DNA reads as TGCGCCAGCAGCCAAGTAAGGACAATCCACGAGCAGTACTTC. This chain links TRBV4-3 with TRBJ2-7; D perhaps matches TRBD1 (5 bases). V lost 1 base, J lost 5 bases, and 12 bases lay in between. The CDR3 totals 14 residues. Germline V gene sequence: CDR1 LGHNA, CDR2 YSLEER.

The gene calls are TRBV7-9 and TRBJ2-3; 10 bases align to TRBD1. This CDR3 comprises 17 residues. Germline values: CDR1 SEHNR, CDR2 FQNEAQ (reference sequence). The V and J ends lost 3 bases and 2 bases, in that order; junction bases with no gene match: 8. The CDR3 bases are TGTGCCAGCAGCTTTGTACCCGGGACAGGGGACACAGATACGCAGTATTTT. It specifies CASSFVPGTGDTDTQYF.

The J gene is TRBJ1-2, the V gene TRBV19; unclear D gene. The V and J ends lost 3 bases and 4 bases respectively, with 15 bases between them. The germline gives CDR1 LNHDA, CDR2 SQIVND (reference sequence). The CDR3 sequence is 15 residues long. CDR3 sequence: CASSILGDPGYGYTF. The CDR3 DNA is TGTGCCAGTAGTATCCTGGGCGACCCAGGCTATGGCTACACCTTC.